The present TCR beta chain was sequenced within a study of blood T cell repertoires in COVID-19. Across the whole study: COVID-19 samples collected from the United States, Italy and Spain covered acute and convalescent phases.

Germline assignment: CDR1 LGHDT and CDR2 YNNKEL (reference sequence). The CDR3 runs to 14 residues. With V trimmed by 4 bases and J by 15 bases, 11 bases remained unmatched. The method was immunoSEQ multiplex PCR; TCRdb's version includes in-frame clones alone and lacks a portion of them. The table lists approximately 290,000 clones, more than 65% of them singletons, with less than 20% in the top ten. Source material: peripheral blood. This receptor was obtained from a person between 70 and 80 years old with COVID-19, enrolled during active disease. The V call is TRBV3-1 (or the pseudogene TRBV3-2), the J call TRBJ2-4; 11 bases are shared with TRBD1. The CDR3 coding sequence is TGTGCCAGCAGCCCCGGGACAGGGGGGATTTTGCGGTACTTC. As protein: CASSPGTGGILRYF.